The 7 T cell receptor beta chains below were found in one sample sequenced in a study of cytomegalovirus exposure and HLA in healthy donors. PCR employed 60 Vbeta and 13 Jbeta primers. Here immunoSEQ multiplex PCR was the method, and the copy in TCRdb shows in-frame clones only, minus some. Among around 150,000 clones listed, roughly 9.6% were seen once. Input material: PBMCs. The receptors derive from a woman in her thirties or forties in good health and CMV-seropositive.

This clone was seen only a few times. CDR3 DNA: TGTGCCAGCAGCTTAAGGGAGCGGTCGAGCGAAGAGACCCAGTACTTC. It yields the protein CASSLRERSSEETQYF. The V gene is TRBV11-3, the J gene TRBJ2-5; a weak D match, TRBD2 (5 bases). With 2 bases removed from V and 3 bases from J, the gap between germline ends came to 16 bases. The CDR3 extends over 16 amino acids. Germline V gene sequence: CDR1 SGHNT, CDR2 YENEEA.

This clone was detected only a few times. The chain joins TRBV25-1 to TRBJ1-1; 10 nucleotides agree with TRBD1. Germline loops: CDR1 MGHDK, CDR2 SYGVNS. This CDR3 is 14 amino acids long. The V segment lost 7 bases and the J segment 7 bases; nucleotides outside the gene matches: 9. Here the CDR3 DNA reads TGTGCCAGCACCCCTGACAGGGGGCGGGATGAAGCTTTCTTT. It translates to CASTPDRGRDEAFF.

This clone has just one count. The chain employs TRBV29-1 and TRBJ2-5; 9 bases are a match to TRBD1. The J call is doubtful: the DNA matches TRBJ2-7 better. In germline, CDR1 is SQVTM, CDR2 ANQGSEA. The CDR3 is made up of 16 amino acids. This CDR3 is CSVEAWTGESSYEQYF. DNA for the CDR3: TGCAGCGTTGAAGCTTGGACAGGGGAGAGCTCCTACGAGCAGTACTTC.

This clone was seen a few times. The chain employs TRBV11-2 and TRBJ2-7; D is perhaps TRBD1 (7 bases). The V end lost 10 bases, the J end lost 1 base, and 20 bases lay between the germline ends. CDR3 length: 15 residues. Germline CDR1 reads SGHAT; CDR2 reads FQNNGV. The CDR3 is CATERIRGVSYEQYF. CDR3 nucleotides: TGTGCCACCGAGCGGATCAGGGGGGTTTCCTACGAGCAGTACTTC.

This clone was recorded a few times. The rearrangement uses TRBV9 and TRBJ1-4; perhaps TRBD1 as D (6 bases). Trimming left V 0 bases short and J 5 bases short, with 14 bases between. CDR3 length equals 16 residues. Germline-derived CDR1 and CDR2 are SGDLS and YYNGEE. For the CDR3, the DNA is TGTGCCAGCAGCGTAGGACCAGGGGCCGGAAATGAAAAACTGTTTTTT. Translating it yields CASSVGPGAGNEKLFF.

With respect to this clone: Other DNA sequences of this sample code for an identical CDR3. The chain joins TRBV5-1 to TRBJ1-1, with a tentative D call TRBD1 (6 bases). V lost 2 bases and J 3 bases, leaving 8 bases between the germline ends. The CDR3 runs 13 residues. Germline V lookup: CDR1 SGHRS, CDR2 YFSETQ. CDR3 DNA: TGCGCCAGCAGCTTCCGACAGGACACTGAAGCTTTCTTT. This sequence encodes CASSFRQDTEAFF. Complete variable domain (other parts from reference TRBV5-1 and TRBJ1-1): KAGVTQTPRYLIKTRGQQVTLSCSPISGHRSVSWYQQTPGQGLQFLFEYFSETQRNKGNFPGRFSGRQFSNSRSEMNVSTLELGDSALYLCASSFRQDTEAFFGQGTRLTVV.

The chain employs TRBV2 and TRBJ2-7; weak D call: TRBD2 (5 bases). CDR1 is SNHLY and CDR2 is FYNNEI in the germline V gene. V gave up 10 bases and J gave up 4 bases, with 17 bases separating them. This CDR3 comprises 13 residues. The CDR3 DNA sequence: TGTGCCATAACCTTGGACGGGGTTTACGAGCAGTACTTC. This codes for CAITLDGVYEQYF.